These 11 T cell receptor beta chains were all obtained from the same sample, sequenced in a study of human T cells and chemical hapten exposure (dated by TCRdb to about 2021). Total RNA was extracted from unfractionated whole blood that had been collected in Tempus Blood RNA tubes. Preparation of the library involved 5' RACE. The sequencer was an Illumina MiSeq. TCRdb passed the public sequencing reads through fastp at Q25 and MiXCR, retaining productive beta sequences. Every distinct CDR3 protein forms one entry, paired with its most common genes and DNA. This sample comprises roughly 82,000 distinct CDR3 sequences, approximately 15% of them detected only once. Over 6.5% of the sample is in the top ten clones. Receptors originate from a female donor in good health.

V usage is TRBV6-5 and J usage is TRBJ1-5; 7 positions match TRBD1. The CDR3 runs to 13 residues. Germline V gives CDR1 MNHEY, CDR2 SVGAGI. V lost 6 bases to trimming and J lost 7 bases; unmatched junction nucleotides: 6. CDR3 sequence reads: CASSRQGNQPQHF. The CDR3 nucleotides read TGTGCCAGCAGCCGACAGGGAAACCAGCCCCAGCATTTT.

In its sample, this clonotype was seen many times. This chain links TRBV18 with TRBJ2-7; 14 bases are shared with TRBD2. V lost 3 bases to trimming and J lost 7 bases; unmatched junction nucleotides: 5. This CDR3 is 15 amino acids long. Germline loops: CDR1 KGHSH, CDR2 LQKENI. The DNA of the CDR3 is TGTGCCAGCTCACCGGTTGGACTAGCGGGGGGTGAGCAGTACTTC. The encoded protein is CASSPVGLAGGEQYF.

CDR3 residues: CASRITGGAGELFF. Here the CDR3 DNA reads TGTGCCAGCAGGATCACAGGGGGAGCCGGGGAGCTGTTTTTT. V and J are TRBV28 and TRBJ2-2; 8 bases fit TRBD1. This CDR3 region has 14 residues. CDR1 is MDHEN and CDR2 is SYDVKM in the germline V gene. Unmatched junction bases numbered 6, after V lost 6 bases and J lost 6 bases.

This rearrangement joins TRBV7-2 to TRBJ1-3; D possibly corresponds to TRBD1 (5 bases). The CDR3 has 15 amino acids. V lost 7 bases and J 5 bases, leaving 18 bases between the germline ends. Germline CDR1 SGHTA, CDR2 FQGNSA. CDR3 bases: TGTGCCAGCACTCTCTCGGGGGAGAAACGAAACACCATATATTTT. This gives the protein CASTLSGEKRNTIYF. Full variable domain (remainder filled in from reference TRBV7-2 and TRBJ1-3): GAGVSQSPSNKVTEKGKDVELRCDPISGHTALYWYRQSLGQGLEFLIYFQGNSAPDKSGLPSDRFSAERTGGSVSTLTIQRTQQEDSAVYLCASTLSGEKRNTIYFGEGSWLTVV.

The chain carries TRBV20-1 and TRBJ2-7; D possibly corresponds to TRBD2 (6 bases). CDR3 length: 12 residues. Trimming took 4 bases from V and 6 from J, leaving 13 bases between them. Germline CDR1 reads DFQATT; CDR2 reads SNEGSKA (reference sequence). The CDR3 loop reads CSAKLAYGEQYF. CDR3 DNA sequence: TGCAGTGCTAAACTAGCCTATGGCGAGCAGTACTTC.

This clonotype appeared a few times. V is TRBV12-3 or TRBV12-4 and J is TRBJ2-1; TRBD2 matches at 16 bases. The CDR3 consists of 16 residues. The J segment lost 5 bases and the V segment lost 5 bases, leaving 3 bases of the junction unmatched. The CDR3 coding sequence is TGTGCCAGCAGTCGGGGACTAGCGGGGGGGCACAATGAGCAGTTCTTC. It yields the protein CASSRGLAGGHNEQFF.

The rearrangement joins TRBV27 to TRBJ2-1; TRBD2 agrees at 15 bases. The V segment lost 5 bases and the J segment 10 bases; nucleotides outside the gene matches: 9. CDR3 length equals 16 residues. Germline CDR1 reads MNHEY; CDR2 reads SMNVEV (reference sequence). The CDR3 region is CASSAPGLAGGGEQFF. The CDR3 DNA is TGTGCCAGCAGTGCCCCGGGACTAGCGGGAGGAGGGGAGCAGTTCTTC.

The gene calls are TRBV5-1 and TRBJ2-7; perhaps TRBD2 as D (6 bases). Germline values: CDR1 SGHRS, CDR2 YFSETQ. Trimming took off 0 bases at V and 4 bases at J, with 11 bases between the two ends. This CDR3 contains 14 residues. The DNA for the CDR3 is TGCGCCAGCAGCTTGGCCCCGGGGGTGTACGAGCAGTACTTC. Protein product: CASSLAPGVYEQYF.

V and J are TRBV7-2 and TRBJ2-7; 10 bases line up with TRBD2. Germline trimming cut 5 bases from V and 5 bases from J; bases unmatched to any gene: 12. The CDR3 is made up of 16 amino acids. CDR1 SGHTA and CDR2 FQGNSA come from the germline V gene. For the CDR3, the DNA is TGTGCCAGCAGCCCGATTTCCCGACTAGCGGGTAACGAGCAGTACTTC. This codes for CASSPISRLAGNEQYF.

In its sample, this clonotype was seen a few times. The chain carries TRBV5-1 and TRBJ1-5; D not resolved. Germline CDR1 and CDR2: SGHRS and YFSETQ. V gave up 0 bases and J gave up 0 bases, with 4 bases separating them. The CDR3 spans 14 residues. CDR3 coding DNA: TGCGCCAGCAGCTTGGAGGGTAGCAATCAGCCCCAGCATTTT. Translated: CASSLEGSNQPQHF.

The V call is TRBV5-1, the J call TRBJ2-1, with TRBD2 matching 9 bases. CDR3 size: 15 residues. Trimming cost V 4 bases and J 9 bases; bases outside gene matches: 11. CDR1 and CDR2 (germline): SGHRS, YFSETQ. CDR3 protein: CASSLAAGGQSEQFF. CDR3 bases: TGCGCCAGCAGCCTCGCGGCGGGGGGGCAGAGTGAGCAGTTCTTC.